This T cell receptor (beta chain) was observed in a study of pediatric ulcerative colitis. The CDR3 extends over 16 amino acids. Germline values: CDR1 KGHSH, CDR2 LQKENI. V was clipped by 3 bases and J by 5 bases; unmatched bases: 10. The data were produced by immunoSEQ multiplex PCR, yet TCRdb's version contains in-frame clones alone and is incomplete. Among roughly 45,000 clones, 78% were seen once, and the ten largest hold 3% to 4.5%. During colonoscopy, one to two rectal pinch biopsies were collected. No immunosuppressive drugs were given to ulcerative colitis patients before diagnostic colonoscopy.

The receptor comes from a girl aged 5-17 years with moderate ulcerative colitis. The chain has TRBV18 and TRBJ2-5; 9 bases line up with TRBD1. Sequenced input: gut tissue. DNA for the CDR3: TGTGCCAGCTCACCTGGCCCCTGGGACAGGGTGGAGACCCAGTACTTC. Protein sequence: CASSPGPWDRVETQYF. Supplemented by reference TRBV18 and TRBJ2-5, the full variable domain reads NAGVMQNPRHLVRRRGQEARLRCSPMKGHSHVYWYRQLPEEGLKFMVYLQKENIIDESGMPKERFSAEFPKEGPSILRIQQVVRGDSAAYFCASSPGPWDRVETQYFGPGTRLLVL.